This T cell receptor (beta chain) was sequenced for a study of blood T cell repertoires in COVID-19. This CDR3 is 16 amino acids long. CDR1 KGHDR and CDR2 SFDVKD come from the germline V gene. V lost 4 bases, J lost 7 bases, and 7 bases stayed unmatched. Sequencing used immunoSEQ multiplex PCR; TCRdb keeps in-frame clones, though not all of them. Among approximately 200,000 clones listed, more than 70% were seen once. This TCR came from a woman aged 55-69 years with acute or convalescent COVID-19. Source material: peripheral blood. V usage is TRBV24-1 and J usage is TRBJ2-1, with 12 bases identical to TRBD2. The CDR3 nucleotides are TGTGCCACCAGTGAAACTAGCGGGAGGTTCAGGAATGAGCAGTTCTTC. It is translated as CATSETSGRFRNEQFF.